These 25 T cell receptor beta chains were sequenced from one sample in a study of CD8 T cells in Susac syndrome (dated by TCRdb to the late 2010s). The library relied on the immunoSEQ multiplex PCR assay. RNA was extracted using the RNeasy kit, and roughly 0.45 to 1 microgram was reverse transcribed with random hexamers. TCRdb redid the processing of the public reads, applying fastp at Q25 and MiXCR, and retained in-frame beta chains. Records with the same CDR3 protein are collapsed into one entry carrying the most frequent genes and DNA. This sample lists 300,000 to 350,000 distinct CDR3 sequences; 92% were detected once. Roughly 0.064% of the sample lies in the top ten. The sequencing sample was made of CD4+ T cells from PBMCs. The receptor source for this set is a human donor with multiple sclerosis.

The chain employs TRBV6-5 and TRBJ1-2; the D is unclear. V lost 6 bases to trimming and J lost 2 bases, with 13 bases between them. The CDR3 length is 14 residues. CDR1 is MNHEY and CDR2 is SVGAGI in the germline V gene. The CDR3 DNA sequence: TGTGCCAGCAGCAGGCAGTCGGGAAACTATGGCTACACCTTC. Amino acids: CASSRQSGNYGYTF.

The rearrangement links TRBV30 to TRBJ2-1; 7 bases map to TRBD1. Germline V gene lookup returns CDR1 GTSNPN and CDR2 SVGIG (reference sequence). V trimming: 4 bases; J trimming: 6 bases; junction bases outside the gene matches: 9. The CDR3 is 14 residues long. CDR3 in amino acids: CAWNRGRATNEQFF. The CDR3 DNA reads as TGTGCCTGGAACAGGGGCAGGGCGACCAATGAGCAGTTCTTC.

The rearrangement links TRBV29-1 to TRBJ2-7; D perhaps matches TRBD2 (5 bases). The CDR3 has 11 residues. Germline V CDR1 and CDR2: SQVTM, ANQGSEA. Trimming removed 7 bases at V and 2 bases at J, with 9 bases between. DNA of the CDR3: TGCAGCGCCGCCGGGACCTACGAGCAGTACTTC. As protein: CSAAGTYEQYF.

The chain is built from TRBV19 and TRBJ2-6, with D unclear. The CDR3 length is 13 residues. CDR1 and CDR2 (germline): LNHDA, SQIVND (reference sequence). Deletions cut 9 bases from V and 2 bases from J, with 8 bases between. The CDR3 sequence: CASGETGANVLTF. The CDR3 DNA follows: TGTGCCAGCGGAGAGACTGGGGCCAACGTCCTGACTTTC.

The rearrangement links TRBV18 to TRBJ2-7, with a tentative D call TRBD1 (5 bases). V lost 6 bases to trimming and J lost 5 bases, with 20 bases between them. The CDR3 totals 15 residues. Germline loops: CDR1 KGHSH, CDR2 LQKENI. In DNA, the CDR3 is TGTGCCAGCTCCCGAACAGGTCAGCCCCCGGACGAGCAGTACTTC. This encodes CASSRTGQPPDEQYF.

The J gene is TRBJ2-1, the V gene TRBV11-2; 16 nucleotides line up with TRBD2. From germline, CDR1 is SGHAT and CDR2 FQNNGV. The CDR3 has 16 amino acids. The J segment lost 15 bases and the V segment lost 5 bases, leaving 13 bases of the junction unmatched. The CDR3 sequence: CASSVQQGLAGGVRFF. The CDR3 bases are TGTGCCAGCAGCGTACAACAGGGACTAGCGGGGGGGGTGCGGTTCTTC. The whole variable domain, filled in from reference TRBV11-2 and TRBJ2-1, reads EAGVAQSPRYKIIEKRQSVAFWCNPISGHATLYWYQQILGQGPKLLIQFQNNGVVDDSQLPKDRFSAERLKGVDSTLKIQPAKLEDSAVYLCASSVQQGLAGGVRFFGPGTRLTVL.

The chain carries TRBV29-1 and TRBJ2-2, with 10 positions matching TRBD2. J lost 5 bases, V lost 7 bases, and 4 bases had no gene match. The CDR3 loop spans 13 amino acids. Germline V gene lookup returns CDR1 SQVTM and CDR2 ANQGSEA. DNA of the CDR3: TGCAGCGGTTCAGCGGGGGGGACCGGGGAGCTGTTTTTT. Translation: CSGSAGGTGELFF.

The chain uses TRBV20-1 and TRBJ2-1; D perhaps matches TRBD1 (7 bases). This CDR3 is 14 amino acids long. V dropped 6 bases and J dropped 4 bases, with 16 bases sitting between them. Germline V CDR1 and CDR2: DFQATT, SNEGSKA (reference sequence). DNA for the CDR3: TGCAGTGCGGTGGGCAGGGGGGTTTACAATGAGCAGTTCTTC. This translates into CSAVGRGVYNEQFF.

This rearrangement joins TRBV7-9 to TRBJ2-1; D call uncertain. Germline V gene data show CDR1 as SEHNR and CDR2 as FQNEAQ (reference sequence). V was trimmed by 1 base and J by 9 bases, leaving 13 bases between them. The CDR3 runs 14 residues. The CDR3 nucleotides are TGTGCCAGCAGCTTAGGGCAGTTCCGGAGTGAGCAGTTCTTC. Protein sequence: CASSLGQFRSEQFF.

The chain joins TRBV7-9 to TRBJ1-1, with 7 bases aligning to TRBD1. V lost 5 bases and J lost 3; bases outside the gene matches: 9. This CDR3 comprises 15 residues. CDR1 and CDR2 (germline): SEHNR, FQNEAQ (reference sequence). CDR3 loop: CASSLRQGKDTEAFF. The CDR3 bases are TGTGCCAGCAGCCTACGACAGGGTAAGGACACTGAAGCTTTCTTT.

CDR3 nucleotide sequence: TGCAGCGTTGAAGATCCGACAGGGGGACTCATGAACACTGAAGCTTTCTTT. It encodes CSVEDPTGGLMNTEAFF. The chain uses TRBV29-1 and TRBJ1-1; TRBD1 agrees at 9 bases. Per germline, CDR1 SQVTM and CDR2 ANQGSEA. The junction had 8 bases not matched to a gene; V was cut back by 0 bases and J by 0 bases. The CDR3 is 17 amino acids.

The chain carries TRBV9 and TRBJ1-3; D remains unclear. Per germline, CDR1 SGDLS and CDR2 YYNGEE. This CDR3 contains 14 residues. The V end was cut by 2 bases, the J end by 0 bases, with 6 bases between. CDR3 nucleotide sequence: TGTGCCAGCAGCGTTCAACTCTCTGGAAACACCATATATTTT. It yields the protein CASSVQLSGNTIYF.

This chain joins TRBV12-3 or TRBV12-4 and TRBJ1-1, with 10 bases that match TRBD1. This CDR3 is built from 15 residues. The junction had 3 bases not matched to a gene; V was cut back by 4 bases and J by 1 base. The CDR3 DNA follows: TGTGCCAGCAGTTGGGACAGGGGAGCGAACACTGAAGCTTTCTTT. This encodes CASSWDRGANTEAFF.

This chain links TRBV7-2 with TRBJ2-1, with D maybe TRBD2 (7 bases). V was trimmed by 1 base and J by 5 bases, leaving 12 bases between them. The CDR3 contains 15 residues. Germline CDR1 reads SGHTA; CDR2 reads FQGNSA. The CDR3 DNA is TGTGCCAGCAGCTTAGACTGGGGGGGCCACAATGAGCAGTTCTTC. Protein sequence: CASSLDWGGHNEQFF.

This clonotype appeared once. This chain's CDR3 is CASSVGLQYNEQFF. In DNA form, the CDR3 reads TGCGCCAGCAGTGTTGGACTCCAATACAATGAGCAGTTCTTC. The chain is built from TRBV10-1 and TRBJ2-1, with a weak D call TRBD2 (5 bases). This CDR3 is 14 amino acids long. V lost 4 bases and J 4 bases, leaving 11 bases between the germline ends. The germline V gene encodes CDR1 WNHNN and CDR2 SYGVQD (reference sequence).

The chain combines TRBV2 with TRBJ2-7; D remains unclear. Germline V CDR1 and CDR2: SNHLY, FYNNEI. Deletions cut 6 bases from V and 3 bases from J, with 12 bases between. There are 13 residues in the CDR3. CDR3 in amino acids: CASSSHFLYEQYF. Written as DNA, the CDR3 is TGTGCCAGCAGCAGTCACTTCCTCTACGAGCAGTACTTC.

V is TRBV7-9 and J is TRBJ1-1; the match to TRBD1 covers 9 bases. In germline, CDR1 is SEHNR, CDR2 FQNEAQ (reference sequence). The length of the CDR3 is 16 residues. V trimming: 5 bases; J trimming: 1 base; junction bases outside the gene matches: 8. CDR3 DNA: TGTGCCAGCAGCCACCGACCGGGACAGGGGAACACTGAAGCTTTCTTT. As protein: CASSHRPGQGNTEAFF. Drawing the rest from reference TRBV7-9 and TRBJ1-1, the complete variable domain is DTGVSQNPRHKITKRGQNVTFRCDPISEHNRLYWYRQTLGQGPEFLTYFQNEAQLEKSRLLSDRFSAERPKGSFSTLEIQRTEQGDSAMYLCASSHRPGQGNTEAFFGQGTRLTVV.

V gene TRBV6-1 combines with J gene TRBJ2-1; 12 nucleotides align to TRBD2. After removal of 6 bases from V and 9 bases from J, the junction contained 6 bases not matched to a gene. This CDR3 has 14 amino acids. Germline V lookup: CDR1 MNHNS, CDR2 SASEGT. In DNA, the CDR3 is TGTGCCAGCAGGGGGGAGACTAGCGGGGGTGAGCAGTTCTTC. It specifies CASRGETSGGEQFF.

The V call is TRBV19, the J call TRBJ2-7, with 10 bases matching TRBD2. Germline V gene data show CDR1 as LNHDA and CDR2 as SQIVND (reference sequence). The CDR3 contains 15 residues. The V segment lost 5 bases and the J segment 2 bases; nucleotides outside the gene matches: 6. The CDR3 nucleotides read TGTGCCAGTAGTCGGAGCAGCGGGAGGGCCTACGAGCAGTACTTC. This gives the protein CASSRSSGRAYEQYF. The full variable domain, completed using reference TRBV19 and TRBJ2-7, is DGGITQSPKYLFRKEGQNVTLSCEQNLNHDAMYWYRQDPGQGLRLIYYSQIVNDFQKGDIAEGYSVSREKKESFPLTVTSAQKNPTAFYLCASSRSSGRAYEQYFGPGTRLTVT.

This clonotype was observed once. The J gene is TRBJ2-1, the V gene TRBV5-6; TRBD2 matches 12 bases. V dropped 4 bases and J dropped 4; count of bases not matched to a gene: 9. Looked up from germline, CDR1 is SGHDT and CDR2 is YYEEEE. The CDR3 length is 17 residues. This CDR3 reads CASSPRTSGIFYNEQFF. CDR3 DNA sequence: TGTGCCAGCAGCCCGAGGACTAGCGGGATTTTTTACAATGAGCAGTTCTTC. Looking up the rest from reference TRBV5-6 and TRBJ2-1 gives the full variable domain: DAGVTQSPTHLIKTRGQQVTLRCSPKSGHDTVSWYQQALGQGPQFIFQYYEEEERQRGNFPDRFSGHQFPNYSSELNVNALLLGDSALYLCASSPRTSGIFYNEQFFGPGTRLTVL.

This chain connects TRBV29-1 to TRBJ2-2; 8 bases map to TRBD1. This CDR3 comprises 15 residues. V trimming: 2 bases; J trimming: 4 bases; junction bases outside the gene matches: 6. Germline CDR1 and CDR2: SQVTM and ANQGSEA. In DNA, the CDR3 is TGCAGCGTTGAACGGTCAGGGGGCGTCACCGGGGAGCTGTTTTTT. This gives the protein CSVERSGGVTGELFF.

The chain combines TRBV7-8 with TRBJ1-5; D ambiguous. CDR1 and CDR2 (germline): SGHVS, FQNEAQ. Trimming removed 5 bases at V and 4 bases at J, with 9 bases between. The CDR3 sequence is 13 residues long. CDR3 nucleotide sequence: TGTGCCAGCAGCGTAGGGCCAAATCAGCCCCAGCATTTT. This gives the protein CASSVGPNQPQHF.

This clonotype was detected once. The chain employs TRBV30 and TRBJ1-2; 7 nucleotides align to TRBD1. This CDR3 comprises 13 residues. Looked up from germline, CDR1 is GTSNPN and CDR2 is SVGIG (reference sequence). Trimming at V came to 2 bases and at J to 7 bases, leaving 7 bases not matched to a gene. Here the CDR3 DNA reads TGTGCCTGGAGTCCAGGACAGGTTTTTGGCTACACCTTC. This sequence encodes CAWSPGQVFGYTF.

This sequence joins TRBV20-1 and TRBJ1-1; 9 nucleotides line up with TRBD1. This CDR3 has 13 amino acids. The V gene's germline CDR1 is DFQATT and CDR2 SNEGSKA (reference sequence). The J segment lost 4 bases and the V segment lost 5 bases, leaving 5 bases of the junction unmatched. The CDR3 reads CSAFKTGGTEAFF. The CDR3 DNA sequence: TGCAGTGCTTTTAAGACAGGGGGCACTGAAGCTTTCTTT.

The rearrangement uses TRBV20-1 and TRBJ2-6, with D tentatively TRBD1 (6 bases). The CDR3 has 16 amino acids. The germline V gene has CDR1 DFQATT and CDR2 SNEGSKA (reference sequence). The ends were cut back, 2 bases at V and 1 base at J, with 12 bases in the middle. CDR3 protein: CSARPGDASGANVLTF. Written as DNA, the CDR3 is TGCAGTGCTAGACCAGGGGATGCGTCTGGGGCCAACGTCCTGACTTTC.